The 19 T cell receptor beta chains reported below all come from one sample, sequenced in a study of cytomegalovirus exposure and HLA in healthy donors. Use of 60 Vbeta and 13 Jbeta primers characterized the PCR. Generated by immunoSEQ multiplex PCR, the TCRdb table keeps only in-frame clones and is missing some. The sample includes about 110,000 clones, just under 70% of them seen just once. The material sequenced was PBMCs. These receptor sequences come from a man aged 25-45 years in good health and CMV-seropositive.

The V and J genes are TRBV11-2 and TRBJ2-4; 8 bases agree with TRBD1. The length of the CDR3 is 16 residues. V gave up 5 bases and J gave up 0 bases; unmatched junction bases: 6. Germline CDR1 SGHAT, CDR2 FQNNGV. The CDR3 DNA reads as TGTGCCAGCAGCCCATGGACAGGGCAAGCCAAAAACATTCAGTACTTC. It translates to CASSPWTGQAKNIQYF.

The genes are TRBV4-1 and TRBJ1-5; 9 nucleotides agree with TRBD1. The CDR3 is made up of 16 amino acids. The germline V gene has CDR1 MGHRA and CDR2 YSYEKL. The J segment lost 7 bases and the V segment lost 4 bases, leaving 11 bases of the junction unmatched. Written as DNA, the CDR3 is TGCGCCAGCAGCCGCTCAGGGGGACAGGGTAGCCAGCCCCAGCATTTT. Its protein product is CASSRSGGQGSQPQHF.

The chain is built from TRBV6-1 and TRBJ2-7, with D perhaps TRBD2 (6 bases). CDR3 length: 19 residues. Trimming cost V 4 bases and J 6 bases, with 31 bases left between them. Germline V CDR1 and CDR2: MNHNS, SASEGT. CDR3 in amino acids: CASSAQIPGTLVNYREQYV. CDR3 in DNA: TGTGCCAGCAGTGCCCAAATCCCCGGGACTTTAGTCAATTATCGCGAGCAGTACGTC.

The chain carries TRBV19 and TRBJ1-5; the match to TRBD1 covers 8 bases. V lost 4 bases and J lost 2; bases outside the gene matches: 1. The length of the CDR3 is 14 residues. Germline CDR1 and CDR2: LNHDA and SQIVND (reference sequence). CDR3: CASSRQGRNQPQHF. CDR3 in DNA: TGTGCCAGTAGTAGACAGGGGCGCAATCAGCCCCAGCATTTT.

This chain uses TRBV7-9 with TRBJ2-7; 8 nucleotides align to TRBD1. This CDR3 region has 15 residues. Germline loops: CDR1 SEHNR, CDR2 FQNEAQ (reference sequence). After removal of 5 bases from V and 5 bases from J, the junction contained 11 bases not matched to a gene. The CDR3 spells CASSPGQGTLDEQYV. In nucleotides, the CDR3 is TGTGCCAGCAGCCCCGGACAGGGAACCCTCGACGAGCAGTACGTC.

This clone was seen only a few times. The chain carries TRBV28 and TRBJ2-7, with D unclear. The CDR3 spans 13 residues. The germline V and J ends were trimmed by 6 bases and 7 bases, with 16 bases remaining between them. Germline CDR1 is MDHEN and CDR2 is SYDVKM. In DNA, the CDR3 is TGTGCCAGCAGATCCGGCCCTATGAGGGAGCAGTACGTC. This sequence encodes CASRSGPMREQYV.

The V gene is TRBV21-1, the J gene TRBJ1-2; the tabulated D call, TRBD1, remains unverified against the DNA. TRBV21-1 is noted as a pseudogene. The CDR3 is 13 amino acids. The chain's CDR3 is CAKRNRGDYGYTF. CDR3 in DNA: TGTGCCAAACGAAACAGGGGCGACTATGGCTACACCTTC.

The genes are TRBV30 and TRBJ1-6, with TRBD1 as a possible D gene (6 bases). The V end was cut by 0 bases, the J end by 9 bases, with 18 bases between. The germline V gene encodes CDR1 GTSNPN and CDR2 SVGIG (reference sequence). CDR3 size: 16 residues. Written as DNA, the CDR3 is TGTGCCTGGAGTGTACGCATTACAGGGTTTGGTTCACCCCTCCACTTT. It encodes CAWSVRITGFGSPLHF.

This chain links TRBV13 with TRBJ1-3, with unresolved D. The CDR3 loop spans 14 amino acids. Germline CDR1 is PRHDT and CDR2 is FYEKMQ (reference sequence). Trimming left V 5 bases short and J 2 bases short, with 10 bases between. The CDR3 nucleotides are TGTGCCAGCAGCCGCCCCGGGACTGGAAACACCATATATTTT. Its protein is CASSRPGTGNTIYF.

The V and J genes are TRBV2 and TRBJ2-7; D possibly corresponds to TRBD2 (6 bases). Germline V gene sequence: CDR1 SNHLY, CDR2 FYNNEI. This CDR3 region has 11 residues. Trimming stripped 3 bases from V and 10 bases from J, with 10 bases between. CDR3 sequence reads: CASSEVGRQYF. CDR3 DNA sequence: TGTGCCAGCAGTGAGGTCGGGAGACAGTACTTC.

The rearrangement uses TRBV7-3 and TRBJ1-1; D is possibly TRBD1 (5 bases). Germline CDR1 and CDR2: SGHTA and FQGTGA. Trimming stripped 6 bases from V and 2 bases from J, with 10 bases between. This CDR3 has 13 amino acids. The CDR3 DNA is TGTGCCAGCAGAACAGGCCCCAACACTGAAGCTTTCTTT. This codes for CASRTGPNTEAFF.

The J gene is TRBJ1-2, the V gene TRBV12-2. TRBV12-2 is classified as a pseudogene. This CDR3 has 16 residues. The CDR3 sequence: CASRSRWRDGNYGYTF. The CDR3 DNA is TGTGCAAGTCGCAGCAGGTGGAGGGACGGTAACTATGGCTACACCTTC.

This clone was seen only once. CDR3 coding DNA: TGCAGCGACAAGACAGGTTTCGGCTACACCTTC. It encodes CSDKTGFGYTF. The chain employs TRBV29-1 and TRBJ1-2, with D possibly TRBD1 on 6 matching bases. V was shortened by 7 bases and J by 8 bases, with 14 bases between the two germline ends. The CDR3 is 11 amino acids. Per germline, CDR1 SQVTM and CDR2 ANQGSEA. The complete variable domain, with remaining parts taken from reference TRBV29-1 and TRBJ1-2, reads SAVISQKPSRDICQRGTSLTIQCQVDSQVTMMFWYRQQPGQSLTLIATANQGSEATYESGFVIDKFPISRPNLTFSTLTVSNMSPEDSSIYLCSDKTGFGYTFGSGTRLTVV.

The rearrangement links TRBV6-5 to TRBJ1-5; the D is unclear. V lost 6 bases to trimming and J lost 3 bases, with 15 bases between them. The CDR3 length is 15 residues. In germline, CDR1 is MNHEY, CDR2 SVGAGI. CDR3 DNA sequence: TGTGCCAGCAGGGTTACGTGGGCCTCCAATCAGCCCCAGCATTTT. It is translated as CASRVTWASNQPQHF.

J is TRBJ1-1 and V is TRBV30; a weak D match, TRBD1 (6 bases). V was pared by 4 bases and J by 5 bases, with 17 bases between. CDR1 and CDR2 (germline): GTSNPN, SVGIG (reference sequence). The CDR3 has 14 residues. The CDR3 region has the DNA TGTGCCTGGACCCCGGGGGGGCGAGGGACTGAAGCTTTCTTT. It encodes CAWTPGGRGTEAFF.

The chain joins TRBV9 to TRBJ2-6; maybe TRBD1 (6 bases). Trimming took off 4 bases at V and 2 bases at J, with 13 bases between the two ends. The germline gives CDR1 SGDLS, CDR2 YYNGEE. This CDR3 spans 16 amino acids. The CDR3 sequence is CASSLTGTTGANVLTF. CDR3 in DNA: TGTGCCAGCAGCCTTACAGGGACAACTGGGGCCAACGTCCTGACTTTC.

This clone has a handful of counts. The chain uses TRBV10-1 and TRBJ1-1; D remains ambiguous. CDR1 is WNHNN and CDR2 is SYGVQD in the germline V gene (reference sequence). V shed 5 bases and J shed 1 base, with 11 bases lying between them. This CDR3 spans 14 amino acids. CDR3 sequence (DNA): TGCGCCAGCAGTTTAACCCCAGGGAACACTGAAGCTTTCTTT. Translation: CASSLTPGNTEAFF.

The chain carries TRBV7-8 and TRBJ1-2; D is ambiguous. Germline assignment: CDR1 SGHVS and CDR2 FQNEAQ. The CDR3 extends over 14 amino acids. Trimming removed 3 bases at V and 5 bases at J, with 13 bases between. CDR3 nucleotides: TGTGCCAGCAGCTTTGACCCTACGGGGTATGGCTACACCTTC. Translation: CASSFDPTGYGYTF.

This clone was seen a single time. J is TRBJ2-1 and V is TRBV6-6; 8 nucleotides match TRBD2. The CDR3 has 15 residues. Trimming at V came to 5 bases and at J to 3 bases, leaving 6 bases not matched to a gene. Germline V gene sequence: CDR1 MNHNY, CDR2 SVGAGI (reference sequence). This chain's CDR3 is CASSSAGTSYNEQFF. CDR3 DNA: TGTGCCAGCAGTAGCGCCGGGACTAGCTACAATGAGCAGTTCTTC.